This T cell receptor beta chain comes out of a study of shared T cell receptors in the human thymus (dated by TCRdb to about 2021). For the study in its entirety: The study examined how self-reactive, shared T-cell receptor alpha chains are generated in the human thymus.

With regard to this clone: Its specific antigen is unknown. Base qualities are not at hand, and no much larger clone is one base apart.

Library method: the immunoSEQ multiplex PCR assay. TCRdb mirrors the immuneACCESS table, restricted to in-frame sequences. Some clones are absent from its copies; in checked studies, under half trace to an unresolved V gene, and the reason for the others is unknown. This sample is represented by about 380,000 clones; about 95% of them were singletons. Together, the top ten hold 0.015% to 0.025% of the sample. The CDR1 and CDR2 encoded by the germline V gene are SGHRS and YFSETQ. The CDR3 covers 15 residues, taking in both the cysteine and the phenylalanine. This entry keeps only the CDR3 DNA: 45 bases, framed from base 1. V is pared back by 4 bases and J by 2 bases, with 15 bases lying between the germline termini.

The sequencing input was thymocytes. Rearrangement joined TRBV5-1 to TRBJ2-5; 6 matching bases give a weak D call of TRBD2. This clonotype was obtained from a human donor. This receptor has the CDR3 CASSGVLGGQETQYF. The nucleotide sequence is TGCGCCAGCAGCGGGGTCCTGGGGGGACAAGAGACCCAGTACTTC.